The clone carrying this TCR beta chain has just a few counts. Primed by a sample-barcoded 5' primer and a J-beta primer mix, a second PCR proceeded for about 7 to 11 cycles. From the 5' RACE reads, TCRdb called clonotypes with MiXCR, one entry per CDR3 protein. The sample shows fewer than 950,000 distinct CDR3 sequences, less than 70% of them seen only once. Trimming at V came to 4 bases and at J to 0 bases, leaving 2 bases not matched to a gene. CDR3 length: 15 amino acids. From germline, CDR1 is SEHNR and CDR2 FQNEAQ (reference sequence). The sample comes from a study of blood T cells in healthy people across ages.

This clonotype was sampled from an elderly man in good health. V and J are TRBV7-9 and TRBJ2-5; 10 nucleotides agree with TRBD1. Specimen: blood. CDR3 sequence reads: CASSYGTGDQETQYF. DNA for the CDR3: TGTGCCAGCAGCTATGGGACAGGGGACCAAGAGACCCAGTACTTC.